These 22 T cell receptor beta chains were all obtained from the same sample, sequenced in a study of T cell repertoires in cytomegalovirus infection. The antigens for these receptors are not known. MiXCR, run by TCRdb on the reads, gives a single entry per CDR3 protein. Of tens of thousands of distinct CDR3 sequences in the sample, roughly 28% were seen once. This material consisted of CD8+ T cells from cultured PBMCs, taken from culture after CMV antigen stimulation. The receptors stem from a human donor in good health (CMV status not recorded). Some clones in this sample may be carry-over from other donors' samples.

The chain couples TRBV6-6 to TRBJ1-2; weak D call: TRBD1 (5 bases). CDR3 length equals 12 residues. Looked up from germline, CDR1 is MNHNY and CDR2 is SVGAGI (reference sequence). Trimming took 6 bases from V and 4 from J, leaving 9 bases between them. The CDR3 DNA reads as TGTGCCAGCAGCGGGGGGTCCTATGGCTACACCTTC. Translated, it gives CASSGGSYGYTF.

The chain has TRBV27 and TRBJ2-7; D could derive from TRBD1 or TRBD2 (6 bases each). Trimming took 6 bases from V and 6 from J, leaving 15 bases between them. CDR3 size: 13 residues. Per the germline V gene, CDR1 is MNHEY and CDR2 is SMNVEV (reference sequence). DNA of the CDR3: TGTGCCAGCAGCTGGGACGGGGGCACCGAGCAGTACTTC. Amino acid sequence: CASSWDGGTEQYF.

The CDR3 DNA reads as TGTGCCAGCAGACTGGGCCTAAATGGGAACACTGAAGCTTTCTTT. Translation: CASRLGLNGNTEAFF. The genes are TRBV6-2 or TRBV6-3 and TRBJ1-1; D call uncertain. The germline CDR1 and CDR2 sequences are MNHEY and SVGEGT. With 6 bases removed from V and 1 base from J, the gap between germline ends came to 15 bases. CDR3 length: 15 residues.

The table lists this clonotype with a few counts. The chain carries TRBV6-1 and TRBJ2-4; no clear D gene. The ends were cut back, 1 base at V and 2 bases at J, with 9 bases in the middle. CDR1 and CDR2 from the germline V gene are MNHNS and SASEGT. This CDR3 spans 15 amino acids. Here the CDR3 DNA reads TGTGCCAGCAGTGAAGATACCAGAACCAAAAACATTCAGTACTTC. Amino acid sequence: CASSEDTRTKNIQYF.

This clonotype was seen a few times. The chain links TRBV9 to TRBJ1-6; 8 nucleotides agree with TRBD1. This CDR3 region has 16 residues. Germline V CDR1 and CDR2: SGDLS, YYNGEE. V shed 3 bases, J shed 3 bases, and the junction held 5 bases outside the gene matches. DNA for the CDR3: TGTGCCAGCAGCGGATCACAGGGGGACTATAATTCACCCCTCCACTTT. Its translation is CASSGSQGDYNSPLHF.

The rearrangement uses TRBV6-2 or TRBV6-3 and TRBJ2-1; a possible D gene is TRBD1 (6 bases). The CDR3 consists of 14 residues. CDR1 is MNHEY, CDR2 SVGEGT, per germline. V lost 6 bases to trimming and J lost 5 bases, with 14 bases between them. CDR3: CASRGDTGHNEQFF. CDR3 in DNA: TGTGCCAGCAGAGGGGACACAGGACACAATGAGCAGTTCTTC.

This clonotype was detected once. The germline gene is not matched at one end of the junction; a read error may be the cause. The CDR3 is CASSEPALRYF. The CDR3 DNA reads TGTGCCAGCAGTGAACCCGCCTTGCGGTACTTC. The chain links TRBV2 to TRBJ2-1; D not resolved. Germline assignment: CDR1 SNHLY and CDR2 FYNNEI. CDR3 length: 11 residues.

V is TRBV9 and J is TRBJ1-1; 7 bases line up with TRBD1. The V and J ends lost 3 bases and 0 bases, in that order; junction bases with no gene match: 5. This CDR3 region has 15 residues. From germline, CDR1 is SGDLS and CDR2 YYNGEE. In DNA, the CDR3 is TGTGCCAGCAGCGCCCAGACAGGGCTGAACACTGAAGCTTTCTTT. The encoded protein is CASSAQTGLNTEAFF. Together with reference TRBV9 and TRBJ1-1, the CDR3 gives the full variable domain: DSGVTQTPKHLITATGQRVTLRCSPRSGDLSVYWYQQSLDQGLQFLIQYYNGEERAKGNILERFSAQQFPDLHSELNLSSLELGDSALYFCASSAQTGLNTEAFFGQGTRLTVV.

This clonotype was picked up a small number of times. The J gene is TRBJ2-2, the V gene TRBV6-5; TRBD1 aligns across 7 bases. V lost 0 bases, J lost 6 bases, and 4 bases stayed unmatched. CDR1 MNHEY and CDR2 SVGAGI come from the germline V gene. CDR3 length equals 15 residues. The CDR3 sequence is CASSYSTGMAGELFF. The CDR3, as DNA: TGTGCCAGCAGTTACTCGACAGGGATGGCCGGGGAGCTGTTTTTT.

V and J are TRBV4-3 and TRBJ1-6, with D unresolved. The CDR3 length is 14 residues. The V end lost 0 bases, the J end lost 12 bases, and 12 bases lay between the germline ends. Germline CDR1 is LGHNA and CDR2 is YSLEER. The CDR3, as DNA: TGCGCCAGCAGCCAAGATCGCAGTCCAAAACCCCTCCACTTT. Translating it yields CASSQDRSPKPLHF.

V is TRBV19 and J is TRBJ1-1, with 7 bases matching TRBD1. Germline CDR1 reads LNHDA; CDR2 reads SQIVND (reference sequence). The V and J ends lost 6 bases and 0 bases, in that order; junction bases with no gene match: 16. The CDR3 has 18 residues. In nucleotides, the CDR3 is TGTGCCAGTAGCCATGGGACAGCCGACCTCTTCATGAACACTGAAGCTTTCTTT. It yields the protein CASSHGTADLFMNTEAFF.

Only a few counts were recorded for this clonotype. The chain carries TRBV28 and TRBJ1-1; 8 bases agree with TRBD1. Germline loops: CDR1 MDHEN, CDR2 SYDVKM. J was trimmed by 4 bases and V by 3 bases; bases with no gene match: 7. The CDR3 has 15 residues. DNA of the CDR3: TGTGCCAGCAGTTTTCTGCAGGGGGCGAGCACTGAAGCTTTCTTT. Protein: CASSFLQGASTEAFF.

Details on this clonotype: Given the absence of the conserved phenylalanine or tryptophan at the CDR3 end, a read error is likely. The DNA is left out, because the CDR3 cannot be placed on it with certainty; the CDR3 is given as TCRdb lists it. The chain joins TRBV7-6 to TRBJ2-3; no check of the table's D call, TRBD2, against the DNA was made. CDR1 is SGHVS and CDR2 is FNYEAQ in the germline V gene. With termini counted, the CDR3 has 14 amino acids. This CDR3 reads CASSLAAGGGDTQY.

This clonotype was observed a handful of times. The CDR3 region has the DNA TGTGCCAGCAGCTTAAGGCGGGGCTGGACAGATACGCAGTATTTT. This encodes CASSLRRGWTDTQYF. The chain is built from TRBV7-3 and TRBJ2-3; D might be TRBD2 (6 bases). The V gene's germline CDR1 is SGHTA and CDR2 FQGTGA. V was shortened by 1 base and J by 3 bases, with 11 bases between the two germline ends. This CDR3 has 15 residues.

The chain uses TRBV6-2 or TRBV6-3 and TRBJ1-1, with D hard to call. The CDR3 has 14 residues. Germline CDR1 MNHEY, CDR2 SVGEGT. Trimming took off 2 bases at V and 0 bases at J, with 7 bases between the two ends. CDR3 loop: CASSYTDMNTEAFF. The CDR3 bases are TGTGCCAGCAGTTACACAGACATGAACACTGAAGCTTTCTTT.

This clonotype came up many times. The genes are TRBV7-6 and TRBJ2-3; D remains ambiguous. V lost 0 bases and J lost 0, with 16 bases in between. This CDR3 is built from 18 residues. In germline, CDR1 is SGHVS, CDR2 FNYEAQ. As DNA, the CDR3 is TGTGCCAGCAGCTTAGCGGATCCCCGGCTAACTAGCACAGATACGCAGTATTTT. Amino acid sequence: CASSLADPRLTSTDTQYF.

Relative to its sample, this clonotype is medium-sized. V usage is TRBV7-2 and J usage is TRBJ2-3; D unresolved. This CDR3 region has 11 residues. The germline V and J ends were trimmed by 4 bases and 2 bases, with 1 base remaining between them. Germline CDR1 SGHTA, CDR2 FQGNSA. CDR3 in amino acids: CASSYTDTQYF. CDR3 nucleotides: TGTGCCAGCAGCTACACAGATACGCAGTATTTT.

This clonotype was counted a single time. This chain connects TRBV12-5 to TRBJ2-3; D is ambiguous. Germline V gives CDR1 LGHNT, CDR2 FRNRAP. The CDR3 runs to 13 residues. V was cut by 7 bases and J by 0 bases, with 8 bases left in between. CDR3 in amino acids: CASDGESTDTQYF. In nucleotides, the CDR3 is TGTGCTAGTGACGGTGAGAGCACAGATACGCAGTATTTT. The full variable domain, with the rest looked up from reference TRBV12-5 and TRBJ2-3, is DARVTQTPRHKVTEMGQEVTMRCQPILGHNTVFWYRQTMMQGLELLAYFRNRAPLDDSGMPKDRFSAEMPDATLATLKIQPSEPRDSAVYFCASDGESTDTQYFGPGTRLTVL.

V is TRBV2 and J is TRBJ2-1, with D maybe TRBD1 (5 bases). The V gene's germline CDR1 is SNHLY and CDR2 FYNNEI. CDR3 length equals 16 residues. Trimming removed 4 bases at V and 0 bases at J, with 13 bases between. The CDR3 spells CASSVDSFSSYNEQFF. The CDR3 bases are TGTGCCAGCAGTGTCGACAGCTTCTCCTCCTACAATGAGCAGTTCTTC.

The V call is TRBV19, the J call TRBJ1-1; D is unresolved. The V and J ends lost 3 bases and 0 bases respectively, with 5 bases between them. There are 13 residues in the CDR3. Germline CDR1 reads LNHDA; CDR2 reads SQIVND (reference sequence). The CDR3 region has the DNA TGTGCCAGTAGTATTTATTTGAACACTGAAGCTTTCTTT. It translates to CASSIYLNTEAFF.

The rearrangement joins TRBV7-9 to TRBJ2-5; a possible D gene is TRBD1 (5 bases). V lost 6 bases and J lost 5, with 16 bases in between. There are 14 residues in the CDR3. Germline V gives CDR1 SEHNR, CDR2 FQNEAQ (reference sequence). This CDR3 reads CASRSPRGKETQYF. CDR3 DNA sequence: TGTGCCAGCAGATCCCCAAGGGGTAAGGAGACCCAGTACTTC. Based on the CDR3 plus reference TRBV7-9 and TRBJ2-5, the full variable domain is DTGVSQNPRHKITKRGQNVTFRCDPISEHNRLYWYRQTLGQGPEFLTYFQNEAQLEKSRLLSDRFSAERPKGSFSTLEIQRTEQGDSAMYLCASRSPRGKETQYFGPGTRLLVL.

This clonotype was recorded a few times. The chain is built from TRBV12-3 or TRBV12-4 and TRBJ1-2; D is possibly TRBD1 (6 bases). Trimming stripped 5 bases from V and 1 base from J, with 17 bases between. The CDR3 is 16 amino acids. CDR3 nucleotides: TGTGCCAGCAGTCCGCCTTTTGGACAGCATAACTATGGCTACACCTTC. The encoded protein is CASSPPFGQHNYGYTF.